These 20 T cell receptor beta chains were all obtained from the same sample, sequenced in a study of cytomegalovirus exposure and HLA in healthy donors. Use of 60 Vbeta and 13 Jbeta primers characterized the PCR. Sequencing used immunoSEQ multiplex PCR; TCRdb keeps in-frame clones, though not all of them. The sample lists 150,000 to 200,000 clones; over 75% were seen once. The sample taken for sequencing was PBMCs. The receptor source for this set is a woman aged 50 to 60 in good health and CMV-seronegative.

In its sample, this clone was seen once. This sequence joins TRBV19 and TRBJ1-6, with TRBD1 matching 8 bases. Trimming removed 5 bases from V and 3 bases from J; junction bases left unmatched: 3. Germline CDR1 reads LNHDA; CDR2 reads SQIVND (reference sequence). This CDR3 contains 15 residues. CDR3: CASSSGGVYNSPLHF. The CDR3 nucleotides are TGTGCCAGTAGTTCAGGGGGCGTCTATAATTCACCCCTCCACTTT.

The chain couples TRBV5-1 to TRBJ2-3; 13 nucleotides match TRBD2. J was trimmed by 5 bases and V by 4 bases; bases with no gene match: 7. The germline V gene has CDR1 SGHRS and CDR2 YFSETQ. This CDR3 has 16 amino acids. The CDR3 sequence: CASSPSGTSGVDTQYF. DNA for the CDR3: TGCGCCAGCAGCCCCTCCGGGACTAGCGGGGTAGATACGCAGTATTTT.

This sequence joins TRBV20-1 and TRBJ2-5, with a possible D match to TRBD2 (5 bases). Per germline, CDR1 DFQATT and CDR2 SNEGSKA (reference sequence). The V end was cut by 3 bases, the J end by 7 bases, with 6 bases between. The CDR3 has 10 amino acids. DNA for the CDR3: TGCAGTGCTAGCCGGGGGACCCAGTACTTC. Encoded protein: CSASRGTQYF.

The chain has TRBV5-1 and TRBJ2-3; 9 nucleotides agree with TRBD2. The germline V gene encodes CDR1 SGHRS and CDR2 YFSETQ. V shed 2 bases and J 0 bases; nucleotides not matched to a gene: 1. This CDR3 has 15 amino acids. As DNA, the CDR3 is TGCGCCAGCAGCTTTACTAGCGGGAGCACAGATACGCAGTATTTT. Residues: CASSFTSGSTDTQYF.

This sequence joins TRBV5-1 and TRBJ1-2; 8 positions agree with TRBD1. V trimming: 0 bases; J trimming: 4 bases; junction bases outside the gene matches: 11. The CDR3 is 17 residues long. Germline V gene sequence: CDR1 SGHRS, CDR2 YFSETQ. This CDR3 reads CASSLENSGTGTYGYTF. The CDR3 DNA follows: TGCGCCAGCAGCTTGGAAAATTCCGGGACAGGAACCTATGGCTACACCTTC.

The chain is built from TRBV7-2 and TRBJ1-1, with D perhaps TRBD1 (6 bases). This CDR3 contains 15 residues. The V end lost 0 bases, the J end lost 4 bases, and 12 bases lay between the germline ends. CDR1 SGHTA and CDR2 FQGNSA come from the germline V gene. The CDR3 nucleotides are TGTGCCAGCAGCTTAGCGCGCCGAGGGGGCACTGAAGCTTTCTTT. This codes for CASSLARRGGTEAFF.

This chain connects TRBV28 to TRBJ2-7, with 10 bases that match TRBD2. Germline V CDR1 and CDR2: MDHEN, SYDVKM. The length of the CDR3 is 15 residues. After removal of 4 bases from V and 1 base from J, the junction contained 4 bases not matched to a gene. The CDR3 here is CASSSLAGVSYEQYF. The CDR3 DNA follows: TGTGCCAGCAGTTCCCTAGCGGGAGTATCCTACGAGCAGTACTTC.

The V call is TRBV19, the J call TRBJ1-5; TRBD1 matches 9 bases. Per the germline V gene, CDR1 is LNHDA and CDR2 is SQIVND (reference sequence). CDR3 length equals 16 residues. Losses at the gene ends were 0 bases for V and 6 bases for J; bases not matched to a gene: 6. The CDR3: CASSIDWTGVGQPQHF. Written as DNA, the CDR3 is TGTGCCAGTAGTATAGATTGGACAGGGGTAGGTCAGCCCCAGCATTTT.

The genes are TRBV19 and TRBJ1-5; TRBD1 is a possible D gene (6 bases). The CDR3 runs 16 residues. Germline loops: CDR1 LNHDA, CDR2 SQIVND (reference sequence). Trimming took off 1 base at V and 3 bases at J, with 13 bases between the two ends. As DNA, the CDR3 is TGTGCCAGTAGTATAGCCCCGGACAGATCCAATCAGCCCCAGCATTTT. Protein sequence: CASSIAPDRSNQPQHF. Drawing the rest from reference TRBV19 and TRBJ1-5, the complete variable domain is DGGITQSPKYLFRKEGQNVTLSCEQNLNHDAMYWYRQDPGQGLRLIYYSQIVNDFQKGDIAEGYSVSREKKESFPLTVTSAQKNPTAFYLCASSIAPDRSNQPQHFGDGTRLSIL.

CDR3 in DNA: TGTGCCAGTAGTACACAGCCTAACTATGGCTACACCTTC. Encoded protein: CASSTQPNYGYTF. The chain couples TRBV19 to TRBJ1-2; D gene uncertain. The ends were cut back, 4 bases at V and 0 bases at J, with 6 bases in the middle. The germline CDR1 and CDR2 sequences are LNHDA and SQIVND (reference sequence). CDR3 length equals 13 residues. Using reference TRBV19 and TRBJ1-2 for the parts outside the CDR3, the full variable domain is DGGITQSPKYLFRKEGQNVTLSCEQNLNHDAMYWYRQDPGQGLRLIYYSQIVNDFQKGDIAEGYSVSREKKESFPLTVTSAQKNPTAFYLCASSTQPNYGYTFGSGTRLTVV.

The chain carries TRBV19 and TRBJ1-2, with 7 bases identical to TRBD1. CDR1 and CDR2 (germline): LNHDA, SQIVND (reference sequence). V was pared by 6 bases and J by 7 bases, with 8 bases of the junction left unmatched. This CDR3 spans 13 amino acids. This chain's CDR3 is CASSEQGIGGYTF. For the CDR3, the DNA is TGTGCCAGTAGCGAACAGGGGATTGGTGGCTACACCTTC.

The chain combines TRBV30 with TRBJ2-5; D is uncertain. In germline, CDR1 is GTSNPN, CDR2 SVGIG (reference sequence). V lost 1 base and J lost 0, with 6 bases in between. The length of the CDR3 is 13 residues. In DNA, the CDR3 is TGTGCCTGGAGTGGGCAGAACCAAGAGACCCAGTACTTC. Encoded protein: CAWSGQNQETQYF.

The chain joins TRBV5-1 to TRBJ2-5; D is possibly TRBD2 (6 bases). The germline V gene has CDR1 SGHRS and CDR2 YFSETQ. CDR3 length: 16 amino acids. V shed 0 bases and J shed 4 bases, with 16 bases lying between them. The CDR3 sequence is CASSLVGGAPPETQYF. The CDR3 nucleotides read TGCGCCAGCAGCTTGGTCGGGGGAGCCCCCCCAGAGACCCAGTACTTC.

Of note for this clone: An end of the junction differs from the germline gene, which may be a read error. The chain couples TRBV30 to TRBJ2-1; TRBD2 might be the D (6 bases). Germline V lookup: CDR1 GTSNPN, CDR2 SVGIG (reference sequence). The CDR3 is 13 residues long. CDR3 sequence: CAWSVGSRHPQIF. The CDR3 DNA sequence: TGTGCCTGGAGCGTCGGGAGCAGGCATCCTCAAATCTTC.

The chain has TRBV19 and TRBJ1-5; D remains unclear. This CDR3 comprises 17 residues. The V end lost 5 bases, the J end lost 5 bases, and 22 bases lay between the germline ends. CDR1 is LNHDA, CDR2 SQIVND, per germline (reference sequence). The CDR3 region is CASSSRMSGSGHQPQHF. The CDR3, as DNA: TGTGCCAGTAGTTCAAGGATGAGCGGTTCGGGCCATCAGCCCCAGCATTTT.

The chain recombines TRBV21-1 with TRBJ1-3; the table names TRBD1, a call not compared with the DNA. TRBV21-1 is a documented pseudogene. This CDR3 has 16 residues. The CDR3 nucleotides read TGTGCCAGACTGTGCCAAACCGGGACATTCGGAAACACCATATATTTT. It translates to CARLCQTGTFGNTIYF.

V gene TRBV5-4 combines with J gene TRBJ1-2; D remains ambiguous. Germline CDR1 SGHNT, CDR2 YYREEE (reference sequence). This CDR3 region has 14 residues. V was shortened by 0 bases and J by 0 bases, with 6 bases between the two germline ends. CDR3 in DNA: TGTGCCAGCAGCTTGGACAGTTCTAACTATGGCTACACCTTC. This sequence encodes CASSLDSSNYGYTF.

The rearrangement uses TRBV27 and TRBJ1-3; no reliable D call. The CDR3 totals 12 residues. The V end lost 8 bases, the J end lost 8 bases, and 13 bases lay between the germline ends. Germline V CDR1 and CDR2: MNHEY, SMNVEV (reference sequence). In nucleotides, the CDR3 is TGTGCCAGCGCCAGACTGGAAGACACCATATATTTT. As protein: CASARLEDTIYF.

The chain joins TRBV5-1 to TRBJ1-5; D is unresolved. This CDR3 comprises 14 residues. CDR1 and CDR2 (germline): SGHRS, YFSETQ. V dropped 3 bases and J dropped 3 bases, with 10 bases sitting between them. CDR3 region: CASSSGEINQPQHF. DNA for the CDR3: TGCGCCAGCAGCTCCGGGGAAATCAATCAGCCCCAGCATTTT. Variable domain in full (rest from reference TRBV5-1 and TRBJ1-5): KAGVTQTPRYLIKTRGQQVTLSCSPISGHRSVSWYQQTPGQGLQFLFEYFSETQRNKGNFPGRFSGRQFSNSRSEMNVSTLELGDSALYLCASSSGEINQPQHFGDGTRLSIL.

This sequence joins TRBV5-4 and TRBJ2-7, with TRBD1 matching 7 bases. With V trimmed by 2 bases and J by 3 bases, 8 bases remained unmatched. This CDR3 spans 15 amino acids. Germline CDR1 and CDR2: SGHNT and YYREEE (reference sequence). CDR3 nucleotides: TGTGCCAGCAGCTTCCGGGACAGCGAGGTCTACGAGCAGTACTTC. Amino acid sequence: CASSFRDSEVYEQYF. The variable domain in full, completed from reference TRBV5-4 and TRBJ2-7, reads ETGVTQSPTHLIKTRGQQVTLRCSSQSGHNTVSWYQQALGQGPQFIFQYYREEENGRGNFPPRFSGLQFPNYSSELNVNALELDDSALYLCASSFRDSEVYEQYFGPGTRLTVT.